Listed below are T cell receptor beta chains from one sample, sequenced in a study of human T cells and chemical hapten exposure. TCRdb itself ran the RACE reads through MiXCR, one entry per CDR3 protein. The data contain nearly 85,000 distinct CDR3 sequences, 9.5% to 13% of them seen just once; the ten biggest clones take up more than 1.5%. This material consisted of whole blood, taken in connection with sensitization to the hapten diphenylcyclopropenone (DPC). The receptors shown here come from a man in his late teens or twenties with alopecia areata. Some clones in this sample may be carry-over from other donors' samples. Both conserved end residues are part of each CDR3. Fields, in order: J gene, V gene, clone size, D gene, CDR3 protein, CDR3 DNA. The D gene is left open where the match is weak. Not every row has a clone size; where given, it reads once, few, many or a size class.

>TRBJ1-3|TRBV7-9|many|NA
CASSLGSPAASGNTIYF
TGTGCCAGCAGCTTAGGATCTCCCGCAGCCTCTGGAAACACCATATATTTT
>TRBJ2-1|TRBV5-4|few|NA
CASSSDSSSYNEQFF
TGTGCCAGCAGCTCGGACTCCAGCTCCTACAATGAGCAGTTCTTC
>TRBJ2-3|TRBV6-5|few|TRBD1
CASSTRDRGYSSTDTQYF
TGTGCCAGCAGTACCCGGGACAGGGGATACTCTAGCACAGATACGCAGTATTTT
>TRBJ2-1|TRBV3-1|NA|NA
CASNGVSNEQFF
TGTGCCAGCAACGGGGTTTCCAATGAGCAGTTCTTC
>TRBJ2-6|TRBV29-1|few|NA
CSVEEGGTYSGANVLTF
TGCAGCGTTGAAGAGGGGGGCACGTACTCTGGGGCCAACGTCCTGACTTTC
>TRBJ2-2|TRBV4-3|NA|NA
CASSQEAAGELFF
TGCGCCAGCAGCCAAGAGGCGGCCGGGGAGCTGTTTTTT
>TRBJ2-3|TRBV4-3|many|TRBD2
CASSQVSGGSTDTQYF
TGCGCCAGCAGCCAAGTTAGCGGGGGCTCCACAGATACGCAGTATTTT
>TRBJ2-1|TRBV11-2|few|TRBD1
CASSSWGRGRDEQFF
TGTGCCAGCAGCTCATGGGGCAGGGGGCGAGATGAGCAGTTCTTC
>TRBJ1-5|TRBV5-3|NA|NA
CARSLGANQPQHF
TGTGCCAGAAGCTTAGGGGCTAATCAGCCCCAGCATTTT
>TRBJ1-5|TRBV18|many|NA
CASSQDGDQPQHF
TGTGCCAGCTCACAAGACGGTGATCAGCCCCAGCATTTT
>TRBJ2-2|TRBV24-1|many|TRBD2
CATRRDVGGDTGELFF
TGTGCCACCAGGCGAGATGTGGGAGGGGACACCGGGGAGCTGTTTTTT
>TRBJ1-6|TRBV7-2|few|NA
CASSLGQSPLEGYF
TGTGCCAGCAGCTTAGGGCAGTCCCCTTTGGAGGGTTACTTT
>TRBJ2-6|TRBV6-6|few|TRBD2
CASSRGLATGANVLTF
TGTGCCAGCAGCCGGGGACTAGCGACCGGGGCCAACGTCCTGACTTTC
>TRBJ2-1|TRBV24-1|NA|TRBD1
CATRGDRYNEQFF
TGTGCCACACGTGGGGACAGATACAATGAGCAGTTCTTC
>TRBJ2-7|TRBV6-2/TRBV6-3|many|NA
CASSYAGREEQYF
TGTGCCAGCAGTTACGCGGGTAGGGAAGAGCAGTACTTC
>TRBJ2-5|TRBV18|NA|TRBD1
CASSYAGTGQETQYF
TGTGCCAGCTCTTACGCGGGGACAGGGCAAGAGACCCAGTACTTC
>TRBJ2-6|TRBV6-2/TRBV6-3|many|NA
CASSYAWGTWDAPGANVLTF
TGTGCCAGCAGTTACGCCTGGGGGACCTGGGATGCCCCCGGGGCCAACGTCCTGACTTTC
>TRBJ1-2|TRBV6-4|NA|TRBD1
CASSNRGQIPYYTF
TGTGCCAGCAGTAACAGGGGGCAGATTCCATACTACACCTTC
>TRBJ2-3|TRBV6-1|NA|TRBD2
CASSDVAGGSTDTQYF
TGTGCCAGCAGCGACGTGGCGGGGGGTAGCACAGATACGCAGTATTTT
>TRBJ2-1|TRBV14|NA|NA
CASSPISEQFF
TGTGCCAGCAGCCCCATTTCAGAGCAGTTCTTC
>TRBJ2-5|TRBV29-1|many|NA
CSGWVASEAQYF
TGCAGCGGTTGGGTGGCTAGCGAGGCCCAGTACTTC